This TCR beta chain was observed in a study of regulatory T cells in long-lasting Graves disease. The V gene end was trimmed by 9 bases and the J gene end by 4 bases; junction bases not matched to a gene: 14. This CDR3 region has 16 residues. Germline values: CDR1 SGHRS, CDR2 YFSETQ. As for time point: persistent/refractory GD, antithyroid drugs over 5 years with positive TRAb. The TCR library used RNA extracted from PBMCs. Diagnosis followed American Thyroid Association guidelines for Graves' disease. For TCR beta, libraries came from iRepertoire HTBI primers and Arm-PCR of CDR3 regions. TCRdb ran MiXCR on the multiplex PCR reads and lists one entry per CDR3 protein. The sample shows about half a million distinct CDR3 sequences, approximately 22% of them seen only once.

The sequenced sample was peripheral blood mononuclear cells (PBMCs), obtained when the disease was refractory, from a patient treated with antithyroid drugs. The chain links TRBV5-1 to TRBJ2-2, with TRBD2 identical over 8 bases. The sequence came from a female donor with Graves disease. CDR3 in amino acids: CATRLGLALSTGELFF. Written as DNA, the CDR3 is TGCGCCACCCGTTTAGGACTAGCCTTAAGCACCGGGGAGCTGTTTTTT.